These T cell receptor beta chains were read from a single sample in a study of blood T cell repertoires in COVID-19. Clones were sequenced by immunoSEQ multiplex PCR, and TCRdb holds only the in-frame ones, with some missing. The profile covers roughly 400,000 clones, with approximately 91% appearing a single time and 2% to 2.5% taken by the ten largest. Sequences were obtained from PBMCs or T cells enriched from blood (not recorded which). The receptors here all came from a woman aged 35 to 49 with acute COVID-19. Each CDR3 is given with its conserved first and last residue. D genes are given only for firm matches. Size is omitted from some rows. Given values are once, few, many or a class for expanded clones.

J gene: TRBJ2-2; V gene: TRBV5-1; CDR3 length: 16; clone size: .; D gene: TRBD1; CDR3 protein: CASSPGQGARVGELFF; CDR3 DNA: TGCGCCAGCAGCCCAGGACAGGGGGCGAGGGTCGGGGAGCTGTTTTTT
J gene: TRBJ2-3; V gene: TRBV7-9; CDR3 length: 15; clone size: .; D gene: TRBD2; CDR3 protein: CASSPRRGGWDTQYF; CDR3 DNA: TGTGCCAGCAGCCCTCGGCGGGGGGGGTGGGATACGCAGTATTTT
J gene: TRBJ1-2; V gene: TRBV30; CDR3 length: 13; clone size: .; D gene: TRBD1; CDR3 protein: CAWTADRGYGYTF; CDR3 DNA: TGTGCCTGGACTGCGGACAGGGGGTATGGCTACACCTTC
J gene: TRBJ2-5; V gene: TRBV7-9; CDR3 length: 16; clone size: .; D gene: TRBD1; CDR3 protein: CASSLAMTGGYETQYF; CDR3 DNA: TGTGCCAGCAGCTTAGCTATGACAGGGGGCTACGAGACCCAGTACTTC
J gene: TRBJ1-1; V gene: TRBV6-6; CDR3 length: 12; clone size: .; D gene: .; CDR3 protein: CASSYSITLAFF; CDR3 DNA: TGTGCCAGCAGTTACTCGATTACTCTGGCTTTCTTT
J gene: TRBJ2-5; V gene: TRBV20-1; CDR3 length: 14; clone size: .; D gene: TRBD1; CDR3 protein: CSASPGTVLETQYF; CDR3 DNA: TGCAGTGCGAGTCCCGGGACAGTTTTGGAGACCCAGTACTTC
J gene: TRBJ1-6; V gene: TRBV30; CDR3 length: 15; clone size: .; D gene: .; CDR3 protein: CAWSVRRGRNSPLHF; CDR3 DNA: TGTGCCTGGAGTGTGCGTAGGGGTCGTAATTCACCCCTCCACTTT
J gene: TRBJ1-1; V gene: TRBV27; CDR3 length: 13; clone size: .; D gene: .; CDR3 protein: CASSFRRNTEAFF; CDR3 DNA: TGTGCCAGCAGTTTCAGAAGGAACACTGAAGCTTTCTTT
J gene: TRBJ1-4; V gene: TRBV7-9; CDR3 length: 14; clone size: .; D gene: TRBD1; CDR3 protein: CASSTQGANEKLFF; CDR3 DNA: TGTGCCAGCAGCACACAGGGGGCTAATGAAAAACTGTTTTTT
J gene: TRBJ1-2; V gene: TRBV7-8; CDR3 length: 14; clone size: .; D gene: .; CDR3 protein: CASSLIRDTYGYTF; CDR3 DNA: TGTGCCAGCAGCTTAATTCGGGACACCTATGGCTACACCTTC
J gene: TRBJ1-5; V gene: TRBV27; CDR3 length: 13; clone size: .; D gene: .; CDR3 protein: CASKRSSSQPQHF; CDR3 DNA: TGTGCCAGCAAACGGAGTTCGAGTCAGCCCCAGCATTTT
J gene: TRBJ1-2; V gene: TRBV18; CDR3 length: 16; clone size: few; D gene: TRBD1; CDR3 protein: CASSNRQGWGDYGYTF; CDR3 DNA: TGTGCCAGCTCAAACAGACAGGGCTGGGGGGACTATGGCTACACCTTC
J gene: TRBJ1-1; V gene: TRBV5-1; CDR3 length: 15; clone size: .; D gene: TRBD1; CDR3 protein: CASSTRTGPNTEAFF; CDR3 DNA: TGCGCCAGCAGCACTCGGACAGGGCCGAACACTGAAGCTTTCTTT
J gene: TRBJ1-2; V gene: TRBV19; CDR3 length: 15; clone size: .; D gene: TRBD1; CDR3 protein: CASSVPGQGAFGYTF; CDR3 DNA: TGTGCCAGTAGTGTACCGGGACAGGGGGCGTTTGGCTACACCTTC
J gene: TRBJ2-7; V gene: TRBV7-9; CDR3 length: 16; clone size: .; D gene: .; CDR3 protein: CASSPHTTRSSYEQYF; CDR3 DNA: TGTGCCAGCAGCCCACATACCACGAGGAGCTCCTACGAGCAGTACTTC
J gene: TRBJ1-4; V gene: TRBV18; CDR3 length: 15; clone size: .; D gene: .; CDR3 protein: CASSPGAGGGEKLFF; CDR3 DNA: TGTGCCAGCTCACCAGGAGCAGGTGGAGGTGAAAAACTGTTTTTT
J gene: TRBJ1-4; V gene: TRBV4-2; CDR3 length: 16; clone size: .; D gene: .; CDR3 protein: CASSHARVRTNEKLFF; CDR3 DNA: TGTGCCAGCAGCCACGCGAGGGTTCGGACTAATGAAAAACTGTTTTTT
J gene: TRBJ1-1; V gene: TRBV6-5; CDR3 length: 12; clone size: .; D gene: .; CDR3 protein: CASTSGKAEAFF; CDR3 DNA: TGTGCCAGCACATCCGGGAAAGCTGAAGCTTTCTTT
J gene: TRBJ1-6; V gene: TRBV19; CDR3 length: 15; clone size: .; D gene: .; CDR3 protein: CASSAPGHDNSPLHF; CDR3 DNA: TGTGCCAGTAGTGCCCCGGGACACGACAATTCACCCCTCCACTTT
J gene: TRBJ1-2; V gene: TRBV5-3; CDR3 length: 17; clone size: .; D gene: TRBD1; CDR3 protein: CARRRGTGTKSNYGYTF; CDR3 DNA: TGTGCCAGAAGACGAGGGACAGGGACTAAATCTAACTATGGCTACACCTTC
J gene: TRBJ2-7; V gene: TRBV18; CDR3 length: 13; clone size: .; D gene: .; CDR3 protein: CASSPAPVYEQYF; CDR3 DNA: TGTGCCAGCTCACCCGCTCCGGTTTACGAGCAGTACTTC
J gene: TRBJ1-5; V gene: TRBV5-6; CDR3 length: 15; clone size: .; D gene: TRBD1; CDR3 protein: CASSGQGDFGQPQHF; CDR3 DNA: TGTGCCAGCAGCGGACAGGGGGATTTCGGTCAGCCCCAGCATTTT
J gene: TRBJ2-5; V gene: TRBV30; CDR3 length: 12; clone size: .; D gene: .; CDR3 protein: CAWSVAGETQYF; CDR3 DNA: TGTGCCTGGAGTGTAGCGGGAGAGACCCAGTACTTC
J gene: TRBJ2-1; V gene: TRBV3-1/TRBV3-2; CDR3 length: 12; clone size: .; D gene: .; CDR3 protein: CASSQVLTRQFF; CDR3 DNA: TGTGCCAGCAGCCAAGTCCTCACACGACAGTTCTTC
J gene: TRBJ1-1; V gene: TRBV10-1; CDR3 length: 10; clone size: .; D gene: .; CDR3 protein: CARCSAEAFF; CDR3 DNA: TGCGCCCGATGTAGCGCTGAAGCTTTCTTT
J gene: TRBJ1-2; V gene: TRBV25-1; CDR3 length: 13; clone size: .; D gene: .; CDR3 protein: CASSWTENYGYTF; CDR3 DNA: TGTGCCAGCAGTTGGACAGAGAACTATGGCTACACCTTC
J gene: TRBJ1-3; V gene: TRBV6-5; CDR3 length: 14; clone size: .; D gene: .; CDR3 protein: CASSPQGPGNTIYF; CDR3 DNA: TGTGCCAGCAGTCCCCAGGGCCCTGGAAACACCATATATTTT